These 26 T cell receptor beta chains were all obtained from the same sample, sequenced in a study of Graves' ophthalmopathy and Graves' hyperthyroidism. From RNA, the CDR3 regions of TCR beta chains were amplified and sequenced. The authors performed first-round RT-PCR with HTBI primers and then a second-round multiplex PCR. Using its own MiXCR run on the multiplex PCR reads, TCRdb lists one record per CDR3 protein. Of 300,000 to 500,000 distinct CDR3 sequences in the sample, roughly 14% were seen once. Sequenced sample: peripheral blood. Receptors were obtained from a woman aged 18-35 years with stable Graves' hyperthyroidism.

The table lists this clonotype with many counts. This rearrangement joins TRBV5-6 to TRBJ2-2; D possibly corresponds to TRBD2 (6 bases). The germline V gene encodes CDR1 SGHDT and CDR2 YYEEEE. The CDR3 has 14 amino acids. V lost 3 bases, J lost 6 bases, and 12 bases lay in between. The DNA for the CDR3 is TGTGCCAGCAGCTACCGATGGGACTCCGGGGAGCTGTTTTTT. Translation gives CASSYRWDSGELFF. Full variable domain (rest looked up from reference TRBV5-6 and TRBJ2-2): DAGVTQSPTHLIKTRGQQVTLRCSPKSGHDTVSWYQQALGQGPQFIFQYYEEEERQRGNFPDRFSGHQFPNYSSELNVNALLLGDSALYLCASSYRWDSGELFFGEGSRLTVL.

This clonotype was found once. This chain uses TRBV2 with TRBJ1-2; the D is unclear. This CDR3 is 15 amino acids long. Germline loops: CDR1 SNHLY, CDR2 FYNNEI. Trimming cost V 6 bases and J 0 bases, with 14 bases left between them. The DNA of the CDR3 is TGTGCCAGCAGCGCCGGGTTACTAGCTAACTATGGCTACACCTTC. As protein: CASSAGLLANYGYTF. Drawing the rest from reference TRBV2 and TRBJ1-2, the complete variable domain is EPEVTQTPSHQVTQMGQEVILRCVPISNHLYFYWYRQILGQKVEFLVSFYNNEISEKSEIFDDQFSVERPDGSNFTLKIRSTKLEDSAMYFCASSAGLLANYGYTFGSGTRLTVV.

V and J are TRBV28 and TRBJ2-5; TRBD1 matches at 7 bases. CDR3 size: 14 residues. The V segment lost 4 bases and the J segment 1 base; nucleotides outside the gene matches: 3. Germline CDR1 reads MDHEN; CDR2 reads SYDVKM. The CDR3 spells CASSSGDSQETQYF. The CDR3 DNA is TGTGCCAGCAGTTCCGGGGACAGCCAAGAGACCCAGTACTTC.

At least ten counts were recorded for this clonotype. The chain recombines TRBV20-1 with TRBJ2-5, with 11 nucleotides matching TRBD1. Germline CDR1 and CDR2: DFQATT and SNEGSKA (reference sequence). Unmatched junction bases numbered 6, after V lost 4 bases and J lost 5 bases. CDR3 length: 14 residues. The CDR3 loop is CSAIGTGGWETQYF. In DNA form, the CDR3 reads TGCAGTGCTATCGGGACAGGGGGTTGGGAGACCCAGTACTTC.

There are many counts of this clonotype. This chain connects TRBV5-1 to TRBJ1-6, with 9 bases identical to TRBD1. The CDR3 has 13 residues. Losses at the gene ends were 6 bases for V and 9 bases for J; bases not matched to a gene: 4. Per germline, CDR1 SGHRS and CDR2 YFSETQ. CDR3 sequence reads: CASTGTGSSPLHF. In nucleotides, the CDR3 is TGCGCCAGCACCGGGACAGGGAGTTCACCCCTCCACTTT.

This clonotype was recorded many times. The J gene is TRBJ1-1, the V gene TRBV15; D gene uncertain. This CDR3 is 18 amino acids long. Germline V gene lookup returns CDR1 LNHNV and CDR2 YYDKDF (reference sequence). V lost 5 bases and J lost 4, with 26 bases in between. The CDR3 here is CATSRPGGRLASGTEAFF. In DNA form, the CDR3 reads TGTGCCACCAGCCGCCCCGGCGGCAGGTTGGCGAGTGGCACTGAAGCTTTCTTT.

This clonotype has just one count. The chain has TRBV12-3 or TRBV12-4 and TRBJ2-7, with D unclear. V was cut by 10 bases and J by 3 bases, with 4 bases left in between. This CDR3 has 9 residues. CDR3: CATYYEQYF. CDR3 DNA sequence: TGTGCCACCTACTACGAGCAGTACTTC.

Regarding this clonotype: The germline gene is not matched at one end of the junction; a read error may be the cause. The gene calls are TRBV7-7 and TRBJ2-5; tentatively, D is TRBD2 (5 bases). CDR1 SSHAT and CDR2 FNYEAQ come from the germline V gene (reference sequence). The CDR3 length is 14 residues. The CDR3 protein is CASSLGSGTETQYF. The CDR3 DNA reads TGTGCTAGCAGCTTAGGTTCGGGAACGGAGACCCAGTACTTC.

The sample holds many counts of this clonotype. The chain is built from TRBV5-1 and TRBJ2-7, with a possible D match to TRBD1 (6 bases). CDR1 and CDR2 (germline): SGHRS, YFSETQ. The V gene lost 2 bases and the J gene lost 0 bases, with 9 bases spanning the gap. The length of the CDR3 is 14 residues. CDR3 bases: TGCGCCAGCAGCTTCAGGACAGACTCCTACGAGCAGTACTTC. Translated, it gives CASSFRTDSYEQYF.

This clonotype was counted at least ten times. The chain links TRBV11-2 to TRBJ2-5; TRBD2 agrees at 10 bases. The CDR3 length is 15 residues. V shed 4 bases and J 9 bases; nucleotides not matched to a gene: 11. Germline CDR1 SGHAT, CDR2 FQNNGV. The CDR3 here is CASSSLPSGGPPQYF. In DNA, the CDR3 is TGTGCCAGCAGCTCACTCCCTAGCGGGGGCCCCCCCCAGTACTTC. Looking up the rest from reference TRBV11-2 and TRBJ2-5 gives the full variable domain: EAGVAQSPRYKIIEKRQSVAFWCNPISGHATLYWYQQILGQGPKLLIQFQNNGVVDDSQLPKDRFSAERLKGVDSTLKIQPAKLEDSAVYLCASSSLPSGGPPQYFGPGTRLLVL.

Ten or more counts support this clonotype. The chain has TRBV24-1 and TRBJ2-2; no clear D. The V end was cut by 2 bases, the J end by 14 bases, with 8 bases between. Germline-derived CDR1 and CDR2 are KGHDR and SFDVKD. The CDR3 runs to 11 residues. CDR3 in amino acids: CATSDSMALFF. DNA of the CDR3: TGTGCCACCAGTGATTCCATGGCACTGTTTTTT.

V gene TRBV12-3 or TRBV12-4 combines with J gene TRBJ1-3; no clear D gene. The CDR3 has 17 residues. The V end lost 5 bases, the J end lost 4 bases, and 21 bases lay between the germline ends. The CDR3 spells CASSPTIPRLVGNTIYF. The CDR3 coding sequence is TGTGCCAGCAGTCCGACGATACCGCGCCTAGTGGGAAACACCATATATTTT.

This clonotype has ten or more counts. The chain carries TRBV2 and TRBJ1-1; no definite D call. Germline CDR1 SNHLY, CDR2 FYNNEI. This CDR3 region has 11 residues. V lost 10 bases and J lost 3, with 9 bases in between. The CDR3 DNA follows: TGTGCCACCAGCGGGGACACTGAAGCTTTCTTT. It yields the protein CATSGDTEAFF.

This clonotype was recorded at least ten times. The chain links TRBV9 to TRBJ2-7; D could derive from TRBD1 or TRBD2 (5 bases each). V lost 3 bases and J lost 6, with 13 bases in between. Looked up from germline, CDR1 is SGDLS and CDR2 is YYNGEE. This CDR3 comprises 13 residues. The CDR3 here is CASSAGRFGEQYF. As DNA, the CDR3 is TGTGCCAGCAGCGCGGGACGGTTCGGCGAGCAGTACTTC.

V and J are TRBV2 and TRBJ2-2, with D maybe TRBD1 (6 bases). Germline CDR1 reads SNHLY; CDR2 reads FYNNEI. This CDR3 is 15 amino acids long. Trimming cost V 7 bases and J 8 bases, with 20 bases left between them. The CDR3 sequence: CASTSGAQSMGELFF. DNA for the CDR3: TGTGCCAGCACGTCAGGGGCCCAGTCGATGGGGGAGCTGTTTTTT.

This clonotype appeared a few times. V usage is TRBV19 and J usage is TRBJ2-5; no definite D call. Trimming removed 8 bases from V and 5 bases from J, with 15 bases in between. This CDR3 spans 13 amino acids. The germline V gene encodes CDR1 LNHDA and CDR2 SQIVND (reference sequence). The CDR3 bases are TGTGCCAGTCCCGGGCCTCACGAGGAGACCCAGTACTTC. Translated, it gives CASPGPHEETQYF.

This clonotype was picked up many times. The chain combines TRBV20-1 with TRBJ1-2, with D possibly matching TRBD1 (5 bases). V lost 6 bases and J 2 bases, leaving 16 bases between the germline ends. Germline V gene data show CDR1 as DFQATT and CDR2 as SNEGSKA (reference sequence). The CDR3 covers 14 residues. The CDR3 loop reads CSAPHTRGNYGYTF. CDR3 nucleotides: TGCAGTGCCCCTCACACGCGGGGGAACTATGGCTACACCTTC.

This chain uses TRBV2 with TRBJ1-2, with TRBD1 identical over 8 bases. The V segment lost 3 bases and the J segment 7 bases; nucleotides outside the gene matches: 7. This CDR3 spans 14 amino acids. Germline values: CDR1 SNHLY, CDR2 FYNNEI. The CDR3 spells CASSDDRGFSGYTF. Written as DNA, the CDR3 is TGTGCCAGCAGTGATGACAGGGGATTTTCTGGCTACACCTTC.

This clonotype was recorded at least ten times. The gene calls are TRBV19 and TRBJ1-5; possible D gene TRBD1, 5 bases. V lost 8 bases, J lost 3 bases, and 8 bases lay in between. The CDR3 is 12 amino acids. CDR1 is LNHDA and CDR2 is SQIVND in the germline V gene (reference sequence). The CDR3 sequence is CASQGYNQPQHF. The CDR3 DNA sequence: TGTGCCAGTCAGGGATACAATCAGCCCCAGCATTTT.

At least ten counts were recorded for this clonotype. J is TRBJ1-1 and V is TRBV12-3 or TRBV12-4; D is undetermined. Trimming left V 2 bases short and J 0 bases short, with 10 bases between. The CDR3 has 15 amino acids. In DNA form, the CDR3 reads TGTGCCAGCAGTTTACGTCGGGTTATGAACACTGAAGCTTTCTTT. It yields the protein CASSLRRVMNTEAFF.

This clonotype was observed many times. The V call is TRBV6-1, the J call TRBJ1-5; D might be TRBD1 (6 bases). Trimming left V 7 bases short and J 4 bases short, with 11 bases between. The CDR3 sequence is 13 residues long. Germline V lookup: CDR1 MNHNS, CDR2 SASEGT. The CDR3 protein is CASTQRGNQPQHF. The CDR3, as DNA: TGTGCCAGCACCCAAAGGGGGAATCAGCCCCAGCATTTT.

This clonotype was observed many times. The chain links TRBV24-1 to TRBJ1-2; 8 bases match TRBD1. After removal of 7 bases from V and 2 bases from J, the junction contained 14 bases not matched to a gene. Germline CDR1 is KGHDR and CDR2 is SFDVKD. CDR3 length equals 17 residues. The DNA for the CDR3 is TGTGCCACCAGCTCCGGACAGGGCGAATACCCAAACTATGGCTACACCTTC. This codes for CATSSGQGEYPNYGYTF.

The chain employs TRBV12-3 or TRBV12-4 and TRBJ2-7; 11 bases agree with TRBD1. The length of the CDR3 is 16 residues. Unmatched junction bases numbered 11, after V lost 6 bases and J lost 4 bases. The DNA of the CDR3 is TGTGCCAGCAGCCGCATCGGGACAGGGGGGAAGTACGAGCAGTACTTC. Translating gives CASSRIGTGGKYEQYF.

This clonotype showed up many times. Written as DNA, the CDR3 is TGTGCCAGCAGTTCCCCCCTGCGGCAGGGGCTGAACTATGGCTACACCTTC. Amino acid sequence: CASSSPLRQGLNYGYTF. The chain uses TRBV6-2 or TRBV6-3 and TRBJ1-2; D is perhaps TRBD1 (6 bases). This CDR3 spans 17 amino acids. The germline CDR1 and CDR2 sequences are MNHEY and SVGEGT. The V end lost 4 bases, the J end lost 2 bases, and 20 bases lay between the germline ends.

This clonotype was seen ten or more times. This chain uses TRBV2 with TRBJ2-5; D might be TRBD1 (6 bases). CDR1 and CDR2 from the germline V gene are SNHLY and FYNNEI. This CDR3 has 14 amino acids. V was trimmed by 4 bases and J by 3 bases, leaving 12 bases between them. CDR3 residues: CASSGDRTEETQYF. The CDR3 region has the DNA TGTGCCAGCAGTGGTGACAGGACAGAAGAGACCCAGTACTTC.

In this sample, this clonotype turned up a few times. The chain carries TRBV2 and TRBJ2-2; tentative D call: TRBD1 (6 bases). CDR1 SNHLY and CDR2 FYNNEI come from the germline V gene. V lost 9 bases and J lost 2, with 13 bases in between. This CDR3 is built from 14 residues. CDR3 in amino acids: CASSSGDNTGELFF. For the CDR3, the DNA is TGTGCCAGTAGTTCAGGGGATAACACCGGGGAGCTGTTTTTT.